This T cell receptor (beta chain) was captured by sequencing in a study of CD8 T cells in ankylosing spondylitis. Each CDR3 protein gets one entry after TCRdb re-called the 5' RACE reads with MiXCR. Here the sample spans around 140,000 distinct CDR3 sequences, about an eighth being singletons. This clonotype has ten or more counts. The germline CDR1 and CDR2 sequences are SGHRS and YFSETQ. The CDR3 length is 14 residues. The V gene lost 1 base and the J gene lost 1 base, with 8 bases spanning the gap. The TCR comes from a female donor with ankylosing spondylitis or in good health (not recorded which). J is TRBJ1-1 and V is TRBV5-1; D is unresolved. Sequenced: blood, either unsorted or a sorted T cell fraction (not recorded which). CDR3 nucleotide sequence: TGCGCCAGCAGCTTGCAGATTACGAACACTGAAGCTTTCTTT. As protein: CASSLQITNTEAFF.